The rows below give T cell receptor beta chains drawn from one sample of a study of OX40 agonist ivuxolimab in advanced cancers. TCRdb's table, derived via immunoSEQ multiplex PCR, lists solely in-frame clones and lacks some. The sample has roughly 93,000 clones; about 90% are singletons. The specimen comprised CD4+ or CD8+ T cells sorted from blood, sampled in a trial of the OX40 agonist ivuxolimab. The receptors were gathered from an adult with an advanced solid tumor such as melanoma, head and neck, liver or kidney cancer. Both conserved end residues are trimmed from each CDR3. Clone size is stated in some rows and not others, as once, few, many or a class when expanded.

>TRBV4-2|TRBJ1-2|once
ASSVGGQSYGYT
>TRBV19|TRBJ1-1|-
VSSIQNTEAF
>TRBV6-1|TRBJ2-7|-
ASSASGTVYEQY
>TRBV6-6|TRBJ1-1|-
ASSRPGKGEAF
>TRBV6-1|TRBJ2-5|-
ASSEPGAPTQETQY
>TRBV11-3|TRBJ1-6|-
ASSLEGSNSPLH
>TRBV4-2|TRBJ1-3|-
ASSLGGPSSGNTIY
>TRBV9|TRBJ2-1|-
ASSAAGVVNEQF
>TRBV30|TRBJ1-5|-
AWSLPSTYQPQH
>TRBV7-3|TRBJ2-3|-
ASSSSGGANTQY
>TRBV7-8|TRBJ1-2|-
ASSLASQGDRARYGYT
>TRBV19|TRBJ2-5|-
ASSLSGVLETQY
>TRBV6-5|TRBJ2-7|-
ASSEILTGYEQY
>TRBV27|TRBJ1-2|-
ASSFLGGIGYT
>TRBV5-1|TRBJ2-5|-
ASSLGQYVETQY
>TRBV6-4|TRBJ1-5|-
ASSEGGTVNQPQH
>TRBV7-4|TRBJ2-7|-
ASSLPGLAARSIRGQY
>TRBV7-8|TRBJ2-1|-
ASSLVQGVGNEQF
>TRBV9|TRBJ2-5|once
ASSVGAGRMQETQY
>TRBV5-6|TRBJ2-2|-
ASSLLGLGTGELF
>TRBV10-1|TRBJ2-7|-
ASSESSGRGKGPGYEQY
>TRBV5-1|TRBJ2-1|-
ASSLGAAGNEQF
>TRBV6-1|TRBJ2-7|-
ASSELGTASYEQY
>TRBV20-1|TRBJ2-3|-
SARRGTLQY
>TRBV18|TRBJ1-6|-
ASSPPNPGQNNSPLH
>TRBV19|TRBJ1-5|-
ASSTQDRGGNQPQH
>TRBV11-3|TRBJ2-2|-
ASSLGRTSGTGELF
>TRBV19|TRBJ2-7|-
ASSQRDRSYEQY
>TRBV11-3|TRBJ2-1|once
ASSLDIPIAGGGEQF
>TRBV9|TRBJ2-3|-
ASSATGDTQY
>TRBV6-6|TRBJ2-5|-
ASTYADSQETQY
>TRBV6-4|TRBJ2-1|-
ASSSSGGPNNEQF
>TRBV11-3|TRBJ2-5|once
ASSSVHIAKETQY
>TRBV7-9|TRBJ1-2|once
ASSLESPFLYGYT
>TRBV27|TRBJ2-5|few
ASAGNSETQY
>TRBV2|TRBJ2-7|once
ASGRDNSYEQY
>TRBV7-6|TRBJ1-1|-
ASSSTGEYTEAF
>TRBV6-4|TRBJ2-1|-
ASSVGIYNEQF
>TRBV5-8|TRBJ1-5|-
ASSHSAGDTQPQH